The 22 T cell receptor beta chains presented below share a single source sample, sequenced in a study of blood T cell repertoires in COVID-19. Here immunoSEQ multiplex PCR was the method, and the copy in TCRdb shows in-frame clones only, minus some. The sample carries approximately 200,000 clones, approximately 81% recorded once. Source material: peripheral blood. These receptors all stem from a woman of 80 years or more with COVID-19, enrolled during active disease.

Here the CDR3 reads CASSPSGQGASSGNTIYF. DNA of the CDR3: TGCGCCAGCAGCCCCAGCGGACAGGGGGCTTCCTCTGGAAACACCATATATTTT. This chain uses TRBV4-1 with TRBJ1-3, with 11 bases lining up with TRBD1. The J segment lost 0 bases and the V segment lost 4 bases, leaving 8 bases of the junction unmatched. CDR1 and CDR2 (germline): MGHRA, YSYEKL. The CDR3 loop spans 18 amino acids.

Remarks on this clone: Distinct nucleotide sequences in the sample also encode this CDR3. The chain is built from TRBV3-1 (or the pseudogene TRBV3-2) and TRBJ2-1; D is undetermined. V lost 3 bases to trimming and J lost 7 bases, with 7 bases between them. The CDR3 contains 12 residues. Germline CDR1 and CDR2: LGHDT and YNNKEL (reference sequence). The CDR3 loop reads CASSQTGNEQFF. In nucleotides, the CDR3 is TGTGCCAGCAGCCAGACTGGGAATGAGCAGTTCTTC.

The chain joins TRBV6-1 to TRBJ2-7, with 9 bases identical to TRBD2. In germline, CDR1 is MNHNS, CDR2 SASEGT. This CDR3 is 12 amino acids long. Trimming cost V 6 bases and J 6 bases; bases outside gene matches: 3. This CDR3 is CASRASGVEQYF. CDR3 nucleotide sequence: TGTGCCAGCAGGGCTAGCGGGGTCGAGCAGTACTTC.

This clone was seen a single time. The CDR3 DNA sequence: TGTGCCAGCTCACCATCGCTAGCGGGGGGCCCGGGGACCCAGTACTTC. It specifies CASSPSLAGGPGTQYF. The chain links TRBV18 to TRBJ2-5; TRBD2 agrees at 11 bases. Germline V gives CDR1 KGHSH, CDR2 LQKENI. With 2 bases clipped from V and 7 bases from J, the junction kept 9 bases outside the gene matches. This CDR3 is 16 amino acids long.

V is TRBV5-1 and J is TRBJ2-7; TRBD1 matches 8 bases. This CDR3 region has 14 residues. After removal of 5 bases from V and 6 bases from J, the junction contained 10 bases not matched to a gene. CDR1 is SGHRS and CDR2 is YFSETQ in the germline V gene. CDR3 region: CASSTRTGMGEQYF. CDR3 nucleotide sequence: TGCGCCAGCAGTACACGGACAGGGATGGGCGAGCAGTACTTC.

The gene calls are TRBV7-2 and TRBJ1-5, with TRBD1 identical over 7 bases. Per the germline V gene, CDR1 is SGHTA and CDR2 is FQGNSA. This CDR3 has 15 residues. V was clipped by 5 bases and J by 5 bases; unmatched bases: 9. The DNA of the CDR3 is TGTGCCAGCAGCCCGGAGGACAGGCCCTATCAGCCCCAGCATTTT. Amino acids: CASSPEDRPYQPQHF.

The gene calls are TRBV6-5 and TRBJ1-1; D ambiguous. Trimming removed 10 bases at V and 4 bases at J, with 16 bases between. In germline, CDR1 is MNHEY, CDR2 SVGAGI. There are 13 residues in the CDR3. CDR3 in amino acids: CAISSWRGTEAFF. In DNA, the CDR3 is TGTGCCATTTCCTCGTGGCGGGGCACTGAAGCTTTCTTT.

The chain uses TRBV7-9 and TRBJ2-3, with D possibly being TRBD2 (6 bases). Germline assignment: CDR1 SEHNR and CDR2 FQNEAQ (reference sequence). This CDR3 contains 15 residues. Trimming removed 4 bases from V and 0 bases from J, with 11 bases in between. The CDR3 protein is CASSSRLESTDTQYF. The CDR3 DNA reads TGTGCCAGCAGCTCCCGACTAGAGAGCACAGATACGCAGTATTTT.

The J gene is TRBJ1-1, the V gene TRBV4-1; D unresolved. V lost 0 bases and J lost 3, with 8 bases in between. The CDR3 totals 14 residues. In germline, CDR1 is MGHRA, CDR2 YSYEKL. The CDR3 DNA sequence: TGCGCCAGCAGCCAAGATTTGAGGTACACTGAAGCTTTCTTT. Translation: CASSQDLRYTEAFF.

About this clone: The sample contains more than one DNA sequence encoding this CDR3. This chain uses TRBV28 with TRBJ1-5; D remains unclear. The germline V and J ends were trimmed by 3 bases and 0 bases, with 9 bases remaining between them. The CDR3 runs to 15 residues. Germline V lookup: CDR1 MDHEN, CDR2 SYDVKM. The CDR3 nucleotides read TGTGCCAGCAGTTTGGGAGGGAATAGCAATCAGCCCCAGCATTTT. The encoded protein is CASSLGGNSNQPQHF. The full variable domain, rest sourced from reference TRBV28 and TRBJ1-5, is DVKVTQSSRYLVKRTGEKVFLECVQDMDHENMFWYRQDPGLGLRLIYFSYDVKMKEKGDIPEGYSVSREKKERFSLILESASTNQTSMYLCASSLGGNSNQPQHFGDGTRLSIL.

The chain joins TRBV29-1 to TRBJ2-2; TRBD2 aligns across 10 bases. CDR1 SQVTM and CDR2 ANQGSEA come from the germline V gene. J was trimmed by 13 bases and V by 6 bases; bases with no gene match: 8. CDR3 size: 12 residues. The CDR3, as DNA: TGCAGCGTGGGGACTAGCGCCCTAGGGCTGTTTTTT. Translated, it gives CSVGTSALGLFF.

The chain couples TRBV7-9 to TRBJ2-2, with a weak D call TRBD1 (6 bases). V was pared by 6 bases and J by 6 bases, with 11 bases between. Germline V gene data show CDR1 as SEHNR and CDR2 as FQNEAQ (reference sequence). CDR3 length: 13 residues. The CDR3 spells CASRAGVPGELFF. The CDR3 bases are TGTGCCAGCAGAGCAGGGGTTCCCGGGGAGCTGTTTTTT.

The genes are TRBV19 and TRBJ2-6, with a tentative D call TRBD1 (5 bases). V lost 10 bases and J lost 4, with 17 bases in between. The CDR3 runs to 15 residues. CDR1 is LNHDA, CDR2 SQIVND, per germline (reference sequence). This CDR3 is CATSSGSVGANVLTF. DNA of the CDR3: TGTGCCACCTCATCAGGGTCTGTGGGGGCCAACGTCCTGACTTTC.

The J gene is TRBJ2-7, the V gene TRBV6-2 or TRBV6-3; 7 nucleotides agree with TRBD1. The V and J ends lost 4 bases and 3 bases, in that order; junction bases with no gene match: 6. The germline CDR1 and CDR2 sequences are MNHEY and SVGEGT. This CDR3 has 14 amino acids. CDR3 nucleotide sequence: TGTGCCAGCAGTTTGAAATACAGGGGCTACGAGCAGTACTTC. Translation: CASSLKYRGYEQYF.

The V gene is TRBV7-8, the J gene TRBJ2-7; 7 positions match TRBD1. The CDR3 extends over 12 amino acids. From germline, CDR1 is SGHVS and CDR2 FQNEAQ. The J segment lost 5 bases and the V segment lost 3 bases, leaving 1 base of the junction unmatched. The CDR3 region is CASSFTGDEQYV. For the CDR3, the DNA is TGTGCCAGCAGCTTTACAGGGGACGAGCAGTACGTC.

V usage is TRBV6-5 and J usage is TRBJ1-2, with TRBD1 matching 10 bases. The germline V gene has CDR1 MNHEY and CDR2 SVGAGI. The CDR3 covers 14 residues. V gave up 6 bases and J gave up 7 bases; unmatched junction bases: 8. Here the CDR3 DNA reads TGTGCCAGCAGCCCGACAGGGGGCGCGTTTGGCTACACCTTC. This translates into CASSPTGGAFGYTF.

J is TRBJ2-1 and V is TRBV30; possible D gene TRBD1, 6 bases. Trimming took off 3 bases at V and 9 bases at J, with 12 bases between the two ends. This CDR3 is built from 12 residues. Germline lookup yields CDR1 GTSNPN and CDR2 SVGIG (reference sequence). The CDR3 loop is CAWRSQGGEQFF. CDR3 nucleotide sequence: TGTGCCTGGAGATCGCAAGGGGGTGAGCAGTTCTTC.

This sequence joins TRBV27 and TRBJ2-5; TRBD2 matches at 10 bases. This CDR3 has 15 residues. V shed 6 bases and J 3 bases; nucleotides not matched to a gene: 7. Per the germline V gene, CDR1 is MNHEY and CDR2 is SMNVEV (reference sequence). In DNA, the CDR3 is TGTGCCAGCAGGCGGCTTAGCGGGGGGAAAGAGACCCAGTACTTC. This codes for CASRRLSGGKETQYF.

The chain links TRBV5-1 to TRBJ1-2, with D perhaps matching TRBD1 (6 bases). Germline V gene sequence: CDR1 SGHRS, CDR2 YFSETQ. Trimming pared 4 bases from V and 7 bases from J, leaving 20 bases between. The CDR3 totals 15 residues. The CDR3 loop reads CASSPNSGLGGGYTF. CDR3 DNA: TGCGCCAGCAGCCCCAACTCGGGATTAGGGGGTGGCTACACCTTC.

This clone occurred once. The V and J genes are TRBV5-1 and TRBJ1-2; TRBD1 aligns across 11 bases. V shed 4 bases, J shed 6 bases, and the junction held 8 bases outside the gene matches. Germline V gives CDR1 SGHRS, CDR2 YFSETQ. The CDR3 covers 15 residues. The CDR3 DNA reads TGCGCCAGCAGCACGGGACAGGGGGGAATGCATGGCTACACCTTC. The encoded protein is CASSTGQGGMHGYTF.

The chain employs TRBV7-9 and TRBJ2-2; 10 bases line up with TRBD2. In germline, CDR1 is SEHNR, CDR2 FQNEAQ (reference sequence). Trimming at V came to 8 bases and at J to 2 bases, leaving 11 bases not matched to a gene. The CDR3 runs to 17 residues. This CDR3 is CASGPPTSGANTGELFF. Written as DNA, the CDR3 is TGTGCCAGCGGCCCCCCCACTAGCGGGGCAAACACCGGGGAGCTGTTTTTT.

The V and J genes are TRBV5-4 and TRBJ2-5; a possible D gene is TRBD2 (6 bases). V was trimmed by 4 bases and J by 0 bases, leaving 19 bases between them. The CDR3 is 17 residues long. Germline V gene lookup returns CDR1 SGHNT and CDR2 YYREEE (reference sequence). The CDR3: CASSTPRSASDQETQYF. DNA of the CDR3: TGTGCCAGCAGCACGCCCCGGTCGGCTAGCGACCAAGAGACCCAGTACTTC.